This T cell receptor (beta chain) came from a study of naive and memory T cell subsets. General study findings and limits: TCR transcript changes with activation or differentiation may affect this RNA method.

Germline assignment: CDR1 DFQATT and CDR2 SNEGSKA (reference sequence). V was clipped by 3 bases and J by 10 bases, with 11 bases between them. The CDR3 runs to 11 residues. In regard to this clonotype: Its antigen is currently unknown.

A UMI-containing oligonucleotide was joined by 3' ligation to the TCR cDNA template. Adult healthy volunteers gave 2.5 ml peripheral blood for whole-blood RNA. Reverse transcription used DNase-treated unsorted total RNA, aiming for about 1 to 1000 ng. The SP2 primer and nested alpha and beta constant region primers amplified ligated cDNA in four rounds. TCRdb recomputed calls from the 5' RACE reads with MiXCR, one row per CDR3 protein. The sample consists of tens of thousands of distinct CDR3 sequences, 7.2% of them appearing once. The rearrangement links TRBV20-1 to TRBJ2-3, with D uncertain. This TCR came from a male donor in good health. DNA of the CDR3: TGCAGTGCTAGTAGGGCTATGGCGCAGTATTTT. It translates to CSASRAMAQYF.